The 6 T cell receptor beta chains below were found in one sample sequenced in a study of T cells expressing NK-cell markers (dated by TCRdb to the early 2020s). The library was prepared using 5' RACE. The run used an Illumina HiSeq 2000. TCRdb reprocessed the reads and assigns one entry to each CDR3 protein sequence, leaving out DNA. This sample's table carries more than 120,000 distinct CDR3 sequences. The ten largest clones take up roughly 12% of the sample. Sequenced sample: blood T cells: a sorted CD56 or NKG2C T cell subset, CD4+ or CD8+ T cells, or bulk PBMC T cells (not recorded which). The receptors stem from a man aged 18 to 29 in good health. Donor details come from another sample of the same person, matched by shared clones.

The chain recombines TRBV27 with TRBJ2-3; without DNA, the TCRdb call of TRBD1 cannot be checked. Germline lookup yields CDR1 MNHEY and CDR2 SMNVEV (reference sequence). The CDR3 length is 15 residues. CDR3 sequence: CASRLGALVTDTQYF.

The chain has TRBV4-3 and TRBJ1-4. The CDR3 consists of 16 residues. The V gene's germline CDR1 is LGHNA and CDR2 YSLEER. The CDR3 here is CASSQAAAATNEKLFF.

V is TRBV27 and J is TRBJ1-2; TCRdb gives TRBD1 as the D gene, but with no DNA this cannot be confirmed. The CDR3 sequence is 15 residues long. Germline V CDR1 and CDR2: MNHEY, SMNVEV (reference sequence). CDR3 in amino acids: CASSLSEGAGYGYTF.

CDR3 sequence reads: CASSQYPRQGFHEQFF. This rearrangement joins TRBV7-8 to TRBJ2-1; the D call from TCRdb, TRBD1, cannot be confirmed without DNA. The CDR3 runs 16 residues. CDR1 and CDR2 from the germline V gene are SGHVS and FQNEAQ.

This CDR3 reads CSARLSGNTIYF. The V gene is TRBV20-1, the J gene TRBJ1-3. The CDR3 totals 12 residues. Germline lookup yields CDR1 DFQATT and CDR2 SNEGSKA (reference sequence).

The chain combines TRBV27 with TRBJ2-7; TCRdb's D call, TRBD1, is unchecked because there is no DNA. Germline V gene data show CDR1 as MNHEY and CDR2 as SMNVEV (reference sequence). The CDR3 contains 13 residues. CDR3 residues: CASSSSTGVEQYF.